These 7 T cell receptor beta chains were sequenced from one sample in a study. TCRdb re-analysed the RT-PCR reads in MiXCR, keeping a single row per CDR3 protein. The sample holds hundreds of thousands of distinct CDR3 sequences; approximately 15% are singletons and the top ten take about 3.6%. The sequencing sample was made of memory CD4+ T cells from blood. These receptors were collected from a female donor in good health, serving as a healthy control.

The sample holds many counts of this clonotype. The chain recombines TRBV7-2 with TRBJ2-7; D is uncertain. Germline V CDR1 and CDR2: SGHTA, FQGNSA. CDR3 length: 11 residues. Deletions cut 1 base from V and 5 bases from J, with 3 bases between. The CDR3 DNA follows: TGTGCCAGCAGCTTAGATAACGAGCAGTACTTC. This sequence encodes CASSLDNEQYF. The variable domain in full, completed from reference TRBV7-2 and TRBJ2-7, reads GAGVSQSPSNKVTEKGKDVELRCDPISGHTALYWYRQSLGQGLEFLIYFQGNSAPDKSGLPSDRFSAERTGGSVSTLTIQRTQQEDSAVYLCASSLDNEQYFGPGTRLTVT.

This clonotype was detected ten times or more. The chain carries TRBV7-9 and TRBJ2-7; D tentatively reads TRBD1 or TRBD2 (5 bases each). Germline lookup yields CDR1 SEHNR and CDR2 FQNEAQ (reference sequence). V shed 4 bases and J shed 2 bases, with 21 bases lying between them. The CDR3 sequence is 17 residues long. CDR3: CASSSQGVLGIPYEQYF. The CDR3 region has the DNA TGTGCCAGCAGCTCCCAGGGAGTTCTCGGTATTCCCTACGAGCAGTACTTC.

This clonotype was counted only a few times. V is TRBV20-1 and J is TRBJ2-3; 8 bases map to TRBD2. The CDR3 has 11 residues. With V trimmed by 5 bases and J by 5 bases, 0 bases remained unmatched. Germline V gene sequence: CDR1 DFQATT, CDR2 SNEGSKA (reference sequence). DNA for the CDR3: TGCAGTGCTGCGGGAGGAGATACGCAGTATTTT. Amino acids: CSAAGGDTQYF.

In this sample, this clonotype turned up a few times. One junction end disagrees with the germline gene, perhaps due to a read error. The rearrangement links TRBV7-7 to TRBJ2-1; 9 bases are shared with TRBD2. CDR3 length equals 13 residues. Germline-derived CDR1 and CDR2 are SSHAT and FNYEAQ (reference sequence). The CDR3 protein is CASSTGLAGEQFF. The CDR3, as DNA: TGTGCTAGCAGCACGGGACTAGCAGGCGAGCAGTTCTTC.

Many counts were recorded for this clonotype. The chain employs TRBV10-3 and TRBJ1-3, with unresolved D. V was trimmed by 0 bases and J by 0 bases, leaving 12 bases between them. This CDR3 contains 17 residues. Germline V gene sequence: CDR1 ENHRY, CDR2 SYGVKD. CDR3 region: CAISESGGLHSGNTIYF. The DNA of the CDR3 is TGTGCCATCAGTGAGTCGGGCGGTCTCCACTCTGGAAACACCATATATTTT.

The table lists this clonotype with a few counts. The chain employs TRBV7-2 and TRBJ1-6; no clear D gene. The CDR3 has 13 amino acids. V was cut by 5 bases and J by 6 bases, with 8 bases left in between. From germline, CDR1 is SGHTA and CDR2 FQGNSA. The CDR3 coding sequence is TGTGCCAGCAGCACGGGCGGTAATTCACCCCTCCACTTT. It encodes CASSTGGNSPLHF. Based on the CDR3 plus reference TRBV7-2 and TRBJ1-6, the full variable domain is GAGVSQSPSNKVTEKGKDVELRCDPISGHTALYWYRQSLGQGLEFLIYFQGNSAPDKSGLPSDRFSAERTGGSVSTLTIQRTQQEDSAVYLCASSTGGNSPLHFGNGTRLTVT.

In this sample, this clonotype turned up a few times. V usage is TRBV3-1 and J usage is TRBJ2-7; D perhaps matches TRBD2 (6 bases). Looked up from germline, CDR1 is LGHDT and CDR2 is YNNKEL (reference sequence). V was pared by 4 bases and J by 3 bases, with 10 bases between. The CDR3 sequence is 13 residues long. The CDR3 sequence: CASSLFGSYEQYF. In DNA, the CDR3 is TGTGCCAGCAGCCTCTTCGGGAGCTACGAGCAGTACTTC.